These 5 T cell receptor beta chains were sequenced from one sample in a study of OX40 agonist ivuxolimab in advanced cancers. Measured with immunoSEQ multiplex PCR; TCRdb has only the in-frame clones, and not every one. The data hold 53,000 or so clones, with around nine tenths observed a single time. The sample consisted of CD4+ or CD8+ T cells sorted from blood, taken in a trial of the OX40 agonist ivuxolimab. The receptors shown here come from an adult with an advanced solid tumor such as melanoma, head and neck, liver or kidney cancer.

This chain links TRBV6-5 with TRBJ2-2, with 9 bases fitting TRBD2. The J segment lost 7 bases and the V segment lost 0 bases, leaving 6 bases of the junction unmatched. Per germline, CDR1 MNHEY and CDR2 SVGAGI. The length of the CDR3 is 16 residues. The CDR3 nucleotides read TGTGCCAGCAGTTACTCTCGCGGGGGGGTTGGCGGGGAGCTGTTTTTT. It yields the protein CASSYSRGGVGGELFF.

This chain uses TRBV6-5 with TRBJ2-7; TRBD1 agrees at 9 bases. The CDR3 covers 14 residues. Germline V gene lookup returns CDR1 MNHEY and CDR2 SVGAGI. Unmatched junction bases numbered 5, after V lost 6 bases and J lost 2 bases. The CDR3 protein is CASRSGTGPYEQYF. CDR3 bases: TGTGCCAGCAGATCCGGGACAGGGCCCTACGAGCAGTACTTC.

V is TRBV9 and J is TRBJ2-2; D possibly corresponds to TRBD1 (6 bases). CDR3 size: 14 residues. V was pared by 3 bases and J by 6 bases, with 12 bases between. Germline V gene sequence: CDR1 SGDLS, CDR2 YYNGEE. CDR3 sequence (DNA): TGTGCCAGCAGCGCCACAGGGTGGGCCGGGGAGCTGTTTTTT. This sequence encodes CASSATGWAGELFF.

This chain uses TRBV2 with TRBJ1-5, with D uncertain. Per the germline V gene, CDR1 is SNHLY and CDR2 is FYNNEI. The CDR3 extends over 12 amino acids. V was cut by 7 bases and J by 6 bases, with 10 bases left in between. The CDR3 loop is CASNRDGQPQHF. CDR3 coding DNA: TGTGCCAGCAATAGGGATGGTCAGCCCCAGCATTTT.

The V and J genes are TRBV18 and TRBJ2-5; D gene unclear. CDR1 and CDR2 from the germline V gene are KGHSH and LQKENI. V lost 6 bases, J lost 5 bases, and 16 bases lay in between. The CDR3 consists of 14 residues. The CDR3 protein is CASSPGIAGETQYF. CDR3 nucleotide sequence: TGTGCCAGCTCCCCGGGCATAGCTGGGGAGACCCAGTACTTC.